The source of this T cell receptor beta chain is a study of CD8 T cells in ankylosing spondylitis. For TCR beta, libraries came from quantitative 5'-RACE with molecular barcodes. TCRdb reprocessed the 5' RACE reads with MiXCR, giving one entry per CDR3 protein. The top ten clones hold over 50% of a sample with tens of thousands of distinct CDR3 sequences, 25% to 35% of them seen once. Study-wide results and limits: It was reported that disease-linked clones were significantly enriched in matched ankylosing spondylitis synovial fluid. Ankylosing spondylitis blood seemed to carry a telltale TCR beta motif made of fewer than ten highly homologous variants. In the blood and synovial fluid of reactive arthritis, some motif variants had been previously reported.

This clonotype turned up a few times. Its antigen is not identified. Germline lookup yields CDR1 LNHNV and CDR2 YYDKDF (reference sequence). With 2 bases clipped from V and 12 bases from J, the junction kept 16 bases outside the gene matches. CDR3 length equals 16 residues. The TCR was taken from a male donor with ankylosing spondylitis or in good health (not recorded which). The V call is TRBV15, the J call TRBJ2-1; 7 nucleotides agree with TRBD1. The specimen was blood, either unsorted or a sorted T cell fraction (not recorded which). This chain's CDR3 is CATSRPFTKGQSMQFF. The CDR3 nucleotides are TGTGCCACCAGCAGACCTTTTACGAAGGGACAGAGTATGCAGTTCTTC.